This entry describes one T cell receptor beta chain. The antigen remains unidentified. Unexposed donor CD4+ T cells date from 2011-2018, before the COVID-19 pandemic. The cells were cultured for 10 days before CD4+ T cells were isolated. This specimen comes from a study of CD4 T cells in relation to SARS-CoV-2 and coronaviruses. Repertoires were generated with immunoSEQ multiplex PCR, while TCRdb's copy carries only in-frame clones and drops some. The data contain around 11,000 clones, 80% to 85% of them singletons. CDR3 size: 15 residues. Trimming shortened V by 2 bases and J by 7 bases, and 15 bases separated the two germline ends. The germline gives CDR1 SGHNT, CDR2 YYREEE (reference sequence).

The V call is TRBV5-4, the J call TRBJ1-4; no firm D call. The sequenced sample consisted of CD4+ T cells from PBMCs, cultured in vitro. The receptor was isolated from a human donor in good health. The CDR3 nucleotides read TGTGCCAGCAGCTTTGGTGCGGGGATTGGTGAAAAACTGTTTTTT. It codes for CASSFGAGIGEKLFF.